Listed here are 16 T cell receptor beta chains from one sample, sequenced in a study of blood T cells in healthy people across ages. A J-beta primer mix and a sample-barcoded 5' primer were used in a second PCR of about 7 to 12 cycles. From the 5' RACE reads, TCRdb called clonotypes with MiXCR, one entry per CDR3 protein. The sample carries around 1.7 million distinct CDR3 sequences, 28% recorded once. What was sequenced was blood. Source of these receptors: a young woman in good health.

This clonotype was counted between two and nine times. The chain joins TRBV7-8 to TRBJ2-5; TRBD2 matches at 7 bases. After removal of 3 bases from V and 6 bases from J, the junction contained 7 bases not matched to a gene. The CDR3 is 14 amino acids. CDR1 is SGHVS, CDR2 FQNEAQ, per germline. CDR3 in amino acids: CASSLAGGEKTQYF. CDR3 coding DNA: TGTGCCAGCAGCTTGGCTGGGGGGGAGAAGACCCAGTACTTC.

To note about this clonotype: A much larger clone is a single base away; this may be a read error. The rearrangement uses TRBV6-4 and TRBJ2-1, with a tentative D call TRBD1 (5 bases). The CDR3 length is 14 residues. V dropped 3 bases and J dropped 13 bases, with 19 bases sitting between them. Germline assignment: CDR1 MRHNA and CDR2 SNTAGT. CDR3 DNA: TGTGCCAGCAGTGAACAGGCTTATCAAGAGACCCAGTTCTTC. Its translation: CASSEQAYQETQFF.

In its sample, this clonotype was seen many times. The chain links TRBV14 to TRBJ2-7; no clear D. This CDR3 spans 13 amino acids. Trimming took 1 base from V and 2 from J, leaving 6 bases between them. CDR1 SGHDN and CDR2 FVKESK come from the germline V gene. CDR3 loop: CASSQVRAYEQYF. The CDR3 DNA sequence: TGTGCCAGCAGCCAAGTAAGGGCCTACGAGCAGTACTTC.

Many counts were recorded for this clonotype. CDR3 DNA sequence: TGTGCCAGCAGCAATTACAAGGGGGCTGGGGCCAACGTCCTGACTTTC. Amino acid sequence: CASSNYKGAGANVLTF. The chain couples TRBV7-3 to TRBJ2-6; a possible D gene is TRBD1 (6 bases). CDR3 length: 16 amino acids. Germline assignment: CDR1 SGHTA and CDR2 FQGTGA. V lost 5 bases and J 2 bases, leaving 13 bases between the germline ends.

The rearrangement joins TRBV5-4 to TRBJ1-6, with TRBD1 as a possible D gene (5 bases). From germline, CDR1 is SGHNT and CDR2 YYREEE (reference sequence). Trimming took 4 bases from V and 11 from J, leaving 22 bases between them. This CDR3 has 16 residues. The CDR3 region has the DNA TGTGCCAGCAGCCAGCAGGGAATAGGCCCCAATACACCCCTCCACTTT. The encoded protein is CASSQQGIGPNTPLHF.

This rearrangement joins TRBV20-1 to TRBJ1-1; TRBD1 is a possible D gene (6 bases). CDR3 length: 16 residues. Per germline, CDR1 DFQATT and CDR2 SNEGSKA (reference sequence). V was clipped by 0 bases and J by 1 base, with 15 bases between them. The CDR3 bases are TGCAGTGCTAGAGATCCGGGGGCGATGAAGAACACTGAAGCTTTCTTT. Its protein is CSARDPGAMKNTEAFF.

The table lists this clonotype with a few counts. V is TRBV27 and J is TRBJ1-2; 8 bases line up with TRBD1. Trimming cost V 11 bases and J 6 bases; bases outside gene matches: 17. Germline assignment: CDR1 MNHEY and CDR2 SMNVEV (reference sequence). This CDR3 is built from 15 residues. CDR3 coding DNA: TGTGCCTCCTTAGGGGGGCCAGGGGGCGTTGATGGCTACACCTTC. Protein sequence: CASLGGPGGVDGYTF.

The CDR3 coding sequence is TGCAGTGCTCGCGCTAGGGCGGGAGACGAGCAGTACTTC. Encoded protein: CSARARAGDEQYF. V and J are TRBV20-1 and TRBJ2-5, with 7 bases identical to TRBD2. The DNA matches TRBJ2-7 better at its end, which makes the J call doubtful. Looked up from germline, CDR1 is DFQATT and CDR2 is SNEGSKA (reference sequence). The CDR3 sequence is 13 residues long.

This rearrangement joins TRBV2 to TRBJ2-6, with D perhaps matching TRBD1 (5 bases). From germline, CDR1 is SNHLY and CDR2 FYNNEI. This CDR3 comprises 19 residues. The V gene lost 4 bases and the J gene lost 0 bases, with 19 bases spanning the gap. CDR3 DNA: TGTGCCAGCAGTGCTTTCGCAGGGCTAATAAGCTCTGGGGCCAACGTCCTGACTTTC. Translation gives CASSAFAGLISSGANVLTF.

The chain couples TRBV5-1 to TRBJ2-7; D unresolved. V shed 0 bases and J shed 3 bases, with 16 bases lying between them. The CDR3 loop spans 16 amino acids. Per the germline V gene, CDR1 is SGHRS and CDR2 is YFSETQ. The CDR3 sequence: CASSLEGGQSRYEQYF. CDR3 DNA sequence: TGCGCCAGCAGCTTGGAAGGTGGGCAGTCGCGCTACGAGCAGTACTTC.

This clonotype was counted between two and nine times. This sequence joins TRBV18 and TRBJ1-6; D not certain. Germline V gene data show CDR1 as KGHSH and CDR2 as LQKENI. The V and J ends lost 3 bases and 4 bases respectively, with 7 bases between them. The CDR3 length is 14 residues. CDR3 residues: CASSPQTYNSPLHF. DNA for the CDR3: TGTGCCAGCTCACCTCAGACTTATAATTCACCCCTCCACTTT.

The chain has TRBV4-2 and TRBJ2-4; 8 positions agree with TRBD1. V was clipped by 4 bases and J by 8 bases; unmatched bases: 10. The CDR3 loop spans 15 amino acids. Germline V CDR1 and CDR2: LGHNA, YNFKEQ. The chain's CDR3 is CASSPGRDRMDIQYF. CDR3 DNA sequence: TGTGCCAGCAGCCCGGGACGGGACAGGATGGACATTCAGTACTTC.

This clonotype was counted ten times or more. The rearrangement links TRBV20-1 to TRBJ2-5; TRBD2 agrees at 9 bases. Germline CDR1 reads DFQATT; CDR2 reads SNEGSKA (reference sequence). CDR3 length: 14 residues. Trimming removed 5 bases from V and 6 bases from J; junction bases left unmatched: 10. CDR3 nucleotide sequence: TGCAGTGCTGCTAAGCGGGGGGTGATGAAGACCCAGTACTTC. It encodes CSAAKRGVMKTQYF.

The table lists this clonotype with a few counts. This CDR3 is CASSGKGSFNEQFF. In DNA form, the CDR3 reads TGTGCCAGCAGTGGCAAAGGGAGCTTCAATGAGCAGTTCTTC. The chain carries TRBV27 and TRBJ2-1; tentatively, D is TRBD2 (5 bases). This CDR3 has 14 amino acids. The germline V gene has CDR1 MNHEY and CDR2 SMNVEV (reference sequence). V was cut by 5 bases and J by 6 bases, with 14 bases left in between.

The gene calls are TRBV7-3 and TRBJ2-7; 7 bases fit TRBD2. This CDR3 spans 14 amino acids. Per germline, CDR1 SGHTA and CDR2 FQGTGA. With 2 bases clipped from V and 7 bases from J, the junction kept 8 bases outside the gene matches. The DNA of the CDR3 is TGTGCCAGCAGCTTAGAACCCCTAGCGGATGAGCAGTACTTC. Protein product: CASSLEPLADEQYF. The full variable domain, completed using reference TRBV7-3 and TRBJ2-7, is GAGVSQTPSNKVTEKGKYVELRCDPISGHTALYWYRQSLGQGPEFLIYFQGTGAADDSGLPNDRFFAVRPEGSVSTLKIQRTERGDSAVYLCASSLEPLADEQYFGPGTRLTVT.

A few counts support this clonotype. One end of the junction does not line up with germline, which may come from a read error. In DNA form, the CDR3 reads TGTGCCAGCAGCTTATCGCCTAGCGGGGGGGCTGATGAGACCCAGTACTTC. Protein sequence: CASSLSPSGGADETQYF. The chain couples TRBV28 to TRBJ2-5, with 12 positions matching TRBD2. Per germline, CDR1 MDHEN and CDR2 SYDVKM. The CDR3 extends over 17 amino acids.